Here is one T cell receptor (beta chain) with its context. Authors' analysis steps: It was from reference gene primer amplification that nucleated cell counts were estimated. Method: immunoSEQ multiplex PCR; TCRdb's copy keeps in-frame clones and lacks some. D and trimming come from the DNA, and the V and J calls and clone size come from that table. This sample has some 100,000 clones, with just over 90% found just once. Losses at the gene ends were 3 bases for V and 1 base for J; bases not matched to a gene: 3. The CDR3 runs to 16 residues. The germline V gene has CDR1 SGHDN and CDR2 FVKESK. This record belongs to a study of blood T cell repertoires in COVID-19. Study-level background: There were acute and convalescent COVID-19 samples, and they came from the United States, Italy and Spain. In each case, the material was cDNA or gDNA derived from T cells, B-cell-depleted T cells, or PBMCs.

Sequencing was done on a sample of peripheral blood. The chain employs TRBV14 and TRBJ2-7; 13 bases are a match to TRBD2. This sequence was found in a man aged 50 to 59 with acute or convalescent COVID-19. In DNA, the CDR3 is TGTGCCAGCAGCCACTGGGGACTAGCGGGATCCTACGAGCAGTACTTC. Protein product: CASSHWGLAGSYEQYF.